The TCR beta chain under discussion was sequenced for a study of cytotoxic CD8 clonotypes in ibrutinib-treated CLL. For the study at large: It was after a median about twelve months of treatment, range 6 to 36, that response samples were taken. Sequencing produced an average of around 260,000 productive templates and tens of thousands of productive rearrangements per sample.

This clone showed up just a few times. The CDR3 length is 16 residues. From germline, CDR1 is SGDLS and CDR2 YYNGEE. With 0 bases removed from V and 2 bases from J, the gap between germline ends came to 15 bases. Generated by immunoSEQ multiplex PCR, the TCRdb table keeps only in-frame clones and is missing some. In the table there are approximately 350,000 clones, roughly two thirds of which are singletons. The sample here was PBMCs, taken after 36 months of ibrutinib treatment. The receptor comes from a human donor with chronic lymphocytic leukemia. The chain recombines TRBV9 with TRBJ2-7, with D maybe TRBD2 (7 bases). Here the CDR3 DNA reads TGTGCCAGCAGCGTAGATGGCGGGGGCCCCGCCTACGAGCAGTACTTC. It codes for CASSVDGGGPAYEQYF.